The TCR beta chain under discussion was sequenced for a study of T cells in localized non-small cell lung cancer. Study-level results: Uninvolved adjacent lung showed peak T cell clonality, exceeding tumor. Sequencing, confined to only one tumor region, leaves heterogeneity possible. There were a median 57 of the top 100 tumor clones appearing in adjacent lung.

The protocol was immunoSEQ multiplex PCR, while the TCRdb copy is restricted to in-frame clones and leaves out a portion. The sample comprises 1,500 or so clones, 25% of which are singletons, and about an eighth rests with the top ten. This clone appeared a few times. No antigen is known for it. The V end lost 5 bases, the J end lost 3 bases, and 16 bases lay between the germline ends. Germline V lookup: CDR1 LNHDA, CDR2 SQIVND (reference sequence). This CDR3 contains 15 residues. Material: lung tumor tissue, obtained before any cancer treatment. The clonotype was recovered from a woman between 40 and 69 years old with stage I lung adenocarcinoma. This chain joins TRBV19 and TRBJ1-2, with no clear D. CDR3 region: CASSAGNGPHYGYTF. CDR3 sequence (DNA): TGTGCCAGTAGTGCAGGTAACGGACCCCACTATGGCTACACCTTC.